Following are 30 T cell receptor beta chains from one sample sequenced in a study of regulatory T cells in long-lasting Graves disease. Both iRepertoire HTBI primers and Arm-PCR of CDR3 regions were used to build the TCR beta libraries. MiXCR was run by TCRdb on the multiplex PCR reads, yielding one entry per CDR3 protein. The data show approximately 350,000 distinct CDR3 sequences, about 17% seen once. The time point here: newly diagnosed GD, antithyroid drugs for less than 3 months. Generation of the TCR library employed RNA extracted from PBMCs. These data also featured in a second study, about T cells in Graves' hyperthyroidism and ophthalmopathy.

This sample comprised peripheral blood mononuclear cells (PBMCs), obtained at new diagnosis, from a patient treated with antithyroid drugs. These receptors were collected from a woman aged 18 to 35 with Graves disease.

The V and J genes are TRBV6-4 and TRBJ2-3; 11 bases line up with TRBD2. Germline V CDR1 and CDR2: MRHNA, SNTAGT. With V trimmed by 0 bases and J by 4 bases, 0 bases remained unmatched. The CDR3 has 15 amino acids. The DNA for the CDR3 is TGTGCCAGCAGTGACTCTAGCGGGGGGGCAGATACGCAGTATTTT. Its translation: CASSDSSGGADTQYF.

The genes are TRBV4-1 and TRBJ2-1; 8 positions match TRBD2. The CDR3 contains 17 residues. Losses at the gene ends were 4 bases for V and 0 bases for J; bases not matched to a gene: 8. Germline V gene sequence: CDR1 MGHRA, CDR2 YSYEKL. CDR3 coding DNA: TGCGCCAGCAGCCCCCTAGCGGGCAGAAGCTCCTACAATGAGCAGTTCTTC. It is translated as CASSPLAGRSSYNEQFF.

The chain couples TRBV2 to TRBJ1-2; 9 nucleotides match TRBD1. J gave up 8 bases and V 5 bases, and 12 bases lay outside the gene matches. The length of the CDR3 is 15 residues. Germline CDR1 reads SNHLY; CDR2 reads FYNNEI. In DNA form, the CDR3 reads TGTGCCAGCAGTTTGTCCGGGACAGGGCTAGGGGGCTACACCTTC. It encodes CASSLSGTGLGGYTF.

This clonotype occurred many times. CDR3 amino acids: CASTSSGSHNEQFF. The CDR3 bases are TGTGCCAGCACCTCTAGCGGGAGCCACAATGAGCAGTTCTTC. This chain joins TRBV6-2 or TRBV6-3 and TRBJ2-1; 10 bases are a match to TRBD2. Trimming at V came to 7 bases and at J to 5 bases, leaving 5 bases not matched to a gene. Germline lookup yields CDR1 MNHEY and CDR2 SVGEGT. The CDR3 is 14 amino acids.

The rearrangement uses TRBV18 and TRBJ1-4; the match to TRBD1 covers 9 bases. The junction had 6 bases not matched to a gene; V was cut back by 2 bases and J by 8 bases. CDR3 length: 15 residues. Germline V CDR1 and CDR2: KGHSH, LQKENI. The CDR3 region is CASSPGTGGSEKLFF. The CDR3 DNA reads TGTGCCAGCTCACCAGGTACAGGGGGCTCAGAAAAACTGTTTTTT.

CDR3 loop: CASTGAGSRDTQYF. The CDR3 DNA sequence: TGCGCCAGCACGGGCGCGGGCTCTCGAGATACGCAGTATTTT. The chain is built from TRBV5-1 and TRBJ2-3; a possible D gene is TRBD2 (5 bases). V was trimmed by 6 bases and J by 5 bases, leaving 16 bases between them. The CDR3 is 14 amino acids. CDR1 is SGHRS and CDR2 is YFSETQ in the germline V gene.

This clonotype has ten or more counts. The CDR3 nucleotides read TGTGCCAGCAGTTTTGGGGGCTTGGCCGGGGAGCTGTTTTTT. Amino acids: CASSFGGLAGELFF. The J gene is TRBJ2-2, the V gene TRBV12-3 or TRBV12-4; perhaps TRBD1 as D (6 bases). This CDR3 contains 14 residues. V was clipped by 3 bases and J by 6 bases, with 11 bases between them.

In this sample, this clonotype turned up many times. The CDR3 spells CATMGLASYEQYF. The DNA for the CDR3 is TGTGCCACCATGGGACTAGCCTCCTACGAGCAGTACTTC. The chain couples TRBV18 to TRBJ2-7; 9 bases align to TRBD2. The J segment lost 0 bases and the V segment lost 10 bases, leaving 4 bases of the junction unmatched. The CDR3 is 13 amino acids. CDR1 is KGHSH and CDR2 is LQKENI in the germline V gene.

The chain links TRBV20-1 to TRBJ2-3; D perhaps matches TRBD2 (6 bases). Trimming pared 6 bases from V and 12 bases from J, leaving 16 bases between. The CDR3 sequence is 11 residues long. CDR1 and CDR2 from the germline V gene are DFQATT and SNEGSKA (reference sequence). CDR3 protein: CSAAKGGGQYF. The CDR3 DNA is TGCAGTGCCGCCAAGGGAGGAGGCCAGTATTTT.

Note on this clonotype: This may be a read error: a much more frequent sequence differs by one nucleotide. The chain carries TRBV7-3 and TRBJ2-2; perhaps TRBD2 as D (5 bases). This CDR3 has 16 residues. Germline-derived CDR1 and CDR2 are SGHTA and FQGTGA. The CDR3 reads CASSAPGPSNTGERFF. The CDR3 DNA sequence: TGTGCCAGCAGCGCCCCAGGCCCATCCAACACCGGGGAGCGGTTTTTT.

The V gene is TRBV20-1, the J gene TRBJ2-5; TRBD2 matches 8 bases. This CDR3 comprises 12 residues. Germline CDR1 DFQATT, CDR2 SNEGSKA (reference sequence). V gave up 6 bases and J gave up 4 bases; unmatched junction bases: 4. The DNA of the CDR3 is TGCAGTGCCAGCGGGGGAGGAGAGACCCAGTACTTC. Amino acids: CSASGGGETQYF.

In this sample, this clonotype turned up many times. The V gene is TRBV27, the J gene TRBJ2-1; a weak D match, TRBD2 (6 bases). This CDR3 has 13 residues. V was pared by 2 bases and J by 9 bases, with 11 bases between. Germline CDR1 MNHEY, CDR2 SMNVEV (reference sequence). CDR3 region: CASSLGGEIEQFF. Written as DNA, the CDR3 is TGTGCCAGCAGTTTAGGCGGGGAGATTGAGCAGTTCTTC.

The table lists this clonotype with many counts. CDR3 region: CASSWPQVREQFF. The CDR3 DNA is TGTGCCAGCAGTTGGCCTCAAGTTAGGGAGCAGTTCTTC. The chain recombines TRBV12-3 or TRBV12-4 with TRBJ2-1; D is unresolved. This CDR3 spans 13 amino acids. The V and J ends lost 4 bases and 10 bases respectively, with 14 bases between them.

In its sample, this clonotype was seen many times. V and J are TRBV28 and TRBJ2-1; TRBD2 matches 14 bases. The CDR3 sequence is 15 residues long. Germline values: CDR1 MDHEN, CDR2 SYDVKM. Trimming removed 6 bases from V and 9 bases from J; junction bases left unmatched: 7. The CDR3 protein is CASRRGLAGVSEQFF. The DNA for the CDR3 is TGTGCCAGCAGGAGGGGACTAGCGGGAGTCAGTGAGCAGTTCTTC.

This clonotype was detected many times. The rearrangement uses TRBV5-1 and TRBJ2-3, with TRBD2 identical over 7 bases. The CDR3 is 15 residues long. V shed 0 bases and J 4 bases; nucleotides not matched to a gene: 5. Germline assignment: CDR1 SGHRS and CDR2 YFSETQ. CDR3 region: CASSLVSGKADTQYF. In DNA form, the CDR3 reads TGCGCCAGCAGCTTGGTGAGCGGGAAGGCAGATACGCAGTATTTT.

This clonotype was observed many times. V is TRBV3-1 and J is TRBJ1-6; 7 positions match TRBD1. The germline V gene encodes CDR1 LGHDT and CDR2 YNNKEL (reference sequence). This CDR3 spans 14 amino acids. With 6 bases clipped from V and 6 bases from J, the junction kept 5 bases outside the gene matches. CDR3 nucleotide sequence: TGTGCCAGCAGTCGCCGGGACAGTAATTCACCCCTCCACTTT. Its protein is CASSRRDSNSPLHF.

The sample holds a few counts of this clonotype. This sequence joins TRBV6-2 or TRBV6-3 and TRBJ2-1, with 8 bases fitting TRBD2. Trimming cost V 8 bases and J 2 bases; bases outside gene matches: 5. CDR3 size: 14 residues. The germline V gene has CDR1 MNHEY and CDR2 SVGEGT. CDR3 DNA: TGTGCCAGCTGGCCGGGAGGGCCCTACAATGAGCAGTTCTTC. It is translated as CASWPGGPYNEQFF.

The gene calls are TRBV6-5 and TRBJ2-1; TRBD1 matches 7 bases. Trimming took 2 bases from V and 2 from J; bases not matched to a gene: 3. In germline, CDR1 is MNHEY, CDR2 SVGAGI. This CDR3 has 15 residues. CDR3 sequence reads: CASSYRGRTYNEQFF. CDR3 nucleotides: TGTGCCAGCAGTTACAGGGGGCGAACCTACAATGAGCAGTTCTTC.

The rearrangement joins TRBV6-2 or TRBV6-3 to TRBJ1-6; D remains unclear. Germline-derived CDR1 and CDR2 are MNHEY and SVGEGT. This CDR3 region has 12 residues. V was cut by 5 bases and J by 6 bases, with 5 bases left in between. The CDR3 spells CASSPFNSPLHF. Written as DNA, the CDR3 is TGTGCCAGCAGTCCCTTTAATTCACCCCTCCACTTT.

This clonotype was picked up many times. The rearrangement links TRBV6-2 or TRBV6-3 to TRBJ2-3; 10 positions match TRBD2. Trimming removed 5 bases from V and 1 base from J; junction bases left unmatched: 6. This CDR3 spans 16 amino acids. Germline V gene lookup returns CDR1 MNHEY and CDR2 SVGEGT. This CDR3 is CASSERGTSGTDTQYF. For the CDR3, the DNA is TGTGCCAGCAGTGAAAGGGGGACTAGCGGCACAGATACGCAGTATTTT.

Many counts were recorded for this clonotype. V and J are TRBV12-3 or TRBV12-4 and TRBJ2-5; TRBD1 matches 10 bases. The J segment lost 4 bases and the V segment lost 5 bases, leaving 28 bases of the junction unmatched. CDR3 length: 22 residues. This chain's CDR3 is CASSPLWYPRWGAGTGAETQYF. In DNA form, the CDR3 reads TGTGCCAGCAGTCCCCTATGGTATCCAAGATGGGGCGCTGGGACAGGGGCAGAGACCCAGTACTTC.

In this sample, this clonotype turned up a few times. The CDR3: CASSPSAGGKDSYEQYF. The CDR3 DNA is TGTGCCAGCTCACCATCGGCCGGGGGAAAGGACTCCTACGAGCAGTACTTC. This chain links TRBV18 with TRBJ2-7; tentative D call: TRBD2 (6 bases). The germline gives CDR1 KGHSH, CDR2 LQKENI. This CDR3 contains 17 residues. V lost 2 bases and J lost 0, with 17 bases in between.

This clonotype was counted between two and nine times. This chain joins TRBV5-1 and TRBJ2-7; a possible D gene is TRBD1 (6 bases). The V end lost 3 bases, the J end lost 2 bases, and 9 bases lay between the germline ends. This CDR3 is 13 amino acids long. Germline values: CDR1 SGHRS, CDR2 YFSETQ. In nucleotides, the CDR3 is TGCGCCAGCAGCTCACAGGGCACCTACGAGCAGTACTTC. This codes for CASSSQGTYEQYF.

This clonotype was seen more than once but under ten times. This could be a read error, since a much larger clone is one nucleotide away. This chain links TRBV28 with TRBJ2-1; the D gene is possibly TRBD2 (7 bases). The CDR3 is 16 residues long. Germline-derived CDR1 and CDR2 are MDHEN and SYDVKM. The CDR3 spells CATFGGGASSYDEQFF. The CDR3, as DNA: TGTGCCACCTTTGGGGGGGGGGCATCTTCCTACGATGAGCAGTTCTTC.

This rearrangement joins TRBV10-3 to TRBJ1-2; D is undetermined. V lost 2 bases and J 4 bases, leaving 11 bases between the germline ends. Germline lookup yields CDR1 ENHRY and CDR2 SYGVKD. This CDR3 comprises 14 residues. This chain's CDR3 is CAISEEHRGYGYTF. The CDR3 region has the DNA TGTGCCATCAGTGAGGAACACCGGGGCTATGGCTACACCTTC.

In this sample, this clonotype turned up many times. The genes are TRBV11-2 and TRBJ2-3, with D hard to call. The CDR3 totals 18 residues. V was pared by 2 bases and J by 0 bases, with 18 bases between. Germline V gene sequence: CDR1 SGHAT, CDR2 FQNNGV. This CDR3 reads CASSLTLRTEMSTDTQYF. In DNA, the CDR3 is TGTGCCAGCAGCTTAACCCTGCGGACCGAGATGAGCACAGATACGCAGTATTTT. Filled out from reference TRBV11-2 and TRBJ2-3, the complete variable domain reads EAGVAQSPRYKIIEKRQSVAFWCNPISGHATLYWYQQILGQGPKLLIQFQNNGVVDDSQLPKDRFSAERLKGVDSTLKIQPAKLEDSAVYLCASSLTLRTEMSTDTQYFGPGTRLTVL.

The V gene is TRBV29-1, the J gene TRBJ1-3; D not certain. This CDR3 has 13 amino acids. Between the trimmed V and J ends, which lost 7 bases and 0 bases, there was a span of 10 bases. Germline-derived CDR1 and CDR2 are SQVTM and ANQGSEA. CDR3 loop: CSARLVSGNTIYF. The CDR3 DNA follows: TGCAGCGCCCGACTGGTCTCTGGAAACACCATATATTTT.

The V gene is TRBV12-5, the J gene TRBJ2-1, with D hard to call. This CDR3 spans 10 amino acids. Germline values: CDR1 LGHNT, CDR2 FRNRAP. CDR3 region: CAREYNEQFF. The CDR3 DNA sequence: TGTGCGAGAGAGTACAATGAGCAGTTCTTC.

This clonotype showed up many times. V is TRBV7-3 and J is TRBJ2-1; the match to TRBD2 covers 7 bases. The CDR3 totals 13 residues. The J segment lost 8 bases and the V segment lost 2 bases, leaving 3 bases of the junction unmatched. Germline V gene lookup returns CDR1 SGHTA and CDR2 FQGTGA. The chain's CDR3 is CASSLGLVDEQFF. CDR3 DNA sequence: TGTGCCAGCAGCTTAGGACTAGTGGATGAGCAGTTCTTC.

This clonotype was found many times. This sequence joins TRBV11-2 and TRBJ2-5, with TRBD1 identical over 7 bases. The CDR3 loop spans 16 amino acids. J lost 5 bases, V lost 1 base, and 10 bases had no gene match. The V gene's germline CDR1 is SGHAT and CDR2 FQNNGV. CDR3 in amino acids: CASSLGIGQVHETQYF. In nucleotides, the CDR3 is TGTGCCAGCAGCTTAGGGATAGGACAGGTCCACGAGACCCAGTACTTC.